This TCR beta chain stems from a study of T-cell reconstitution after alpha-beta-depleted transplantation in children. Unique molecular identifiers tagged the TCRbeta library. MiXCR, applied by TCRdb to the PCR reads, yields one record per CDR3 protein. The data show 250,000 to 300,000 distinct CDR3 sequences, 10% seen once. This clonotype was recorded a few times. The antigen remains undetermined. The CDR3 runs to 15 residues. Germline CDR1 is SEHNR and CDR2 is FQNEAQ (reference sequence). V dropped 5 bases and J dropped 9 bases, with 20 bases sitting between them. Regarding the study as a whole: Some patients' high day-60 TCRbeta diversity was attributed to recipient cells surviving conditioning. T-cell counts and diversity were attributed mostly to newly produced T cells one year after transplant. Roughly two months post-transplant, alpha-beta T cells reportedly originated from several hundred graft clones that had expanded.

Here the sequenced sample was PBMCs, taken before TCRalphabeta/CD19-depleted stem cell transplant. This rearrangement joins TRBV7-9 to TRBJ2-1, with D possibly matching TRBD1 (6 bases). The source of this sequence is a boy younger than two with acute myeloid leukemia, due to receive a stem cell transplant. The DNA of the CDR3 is TGTGCCAGCAGCCCAGGGACATCCGAGTGGGGTGAGCAGTTCTTC. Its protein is CASSPGTSEWGEQFF. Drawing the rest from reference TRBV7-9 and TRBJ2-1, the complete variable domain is DTGVSQNPRHKITKRGQNVTFRCDPISEHNRLYWYRQTLGQGPEFLTYFQNEAQLEKSRLLSDRFSAERPKGSFSTLEIQRTEQGDSAMYLCASSPGTSEWGEQFFGPGTRLTVL.